This TCR beta chain was sequenced in a study of T cells after yellow fever vaccination. In germline, CDR1 is MGHRA, CDR2 YSYEKL. This CDR3 spans 15 amino acids. With 3 bases removed from V and 2 bases from J, the gap between germline ends came to 13 bases. TCRdb reprocessed the 5' RACE reads via MiXCR and lists one record per CDR3 protein. The data contain approximately 510,000 distinct CDR3 sequences, roughly 22% of them singletons. This clonotype was observed a handful of times. V usage is TRBV4-1 and J usage is TRBJ1-2; perhaps TRBD1 as D (6 bases). This specimen consisted of PBMCs, obtained roughly 20 days after the first yellow fever vaccination. This receptor was identified in a young man who received the YFV17D yellow fever vaccine. The chain's CDR3 is CASSQSTTGNYGYTF. CDR3 sequence (DNA): TGCGCCAGCAGCCAGTCCACTACAGGGAACTATGGCTACACCTTC.